This TCR beta chain was sequenced in a study of response to subunit inactivated influenza vaccine. Findings and caveats of the study: The authors suggested that few new T cells are recruited per seasonal influenza vaccination.

This clonotype was seen more than once but under ten times. Its target is not known. The germline V gene encodes CDR1 GTSNPN and CDR2 SVGIG (reference sequence). This CDR3 is built from 16 residues. Trimming shortened V by 0 bases and J by 2 bases, and 11 bases separated the two germline ends. TCRdb re-analysed the RT-PCR reads in MiXCR, keeping a single row per CDR3 protein. The sample yields hundreds of thousands of distinct CDR3 sequences, more than 15% seen once. V and J are TRBV30 and TRBJ2-6; no clear D gene. The source was PBMCs from blood, collected approximately 12 days after vaccination. The sequence came from a man between 50 and 59 years old who received an inactivated influenza vaccine. The CDR3 DNA follows: TGTGCCTGGAGTGTATCGGCGACCCCTGGGGCCAACGTCCTGACTTTC. Its translation is CAWSVSATPGANVLTF.